A single sample is the source of the 12 T cell receptor beta chains below, sequenced in a study of T cells in Graves' hyperthyroidism and ophthalmopathy. RNA transcripts gave rise to amplified TCR beta CDR3 regions. First-round RT-PCR with HTBI primers amplified the TCR CDR3 region. MiXCR was run by TCRdb on the multiplex PCR reads, yielding one entry per CDR3 protein. The sample comprises about 690,000 distinct CDR3 sequences, about 18% of which are singletons, and 15% to 18% rests with the top ten. The sample consisted of blood. The receptors stem from a man aged 50 to 60 with Graves' hyperthyroidism.

This chain links TRBV19 with TRBJ2-1; TRBD2 matches at 7 bases. The CDR3 sequence is 15 residues long. Germline V gene lookup returns CDR1 LNHDA and CDR2 SQIVND (reference sequence). V gave up 11 bases and J gave up 8 bases; unmatched junction bases: 18. DNA for the CDR3: TGTGCCGATAGCCGGTCGGCGGGAGCCAGGGATGAGCAGTTCTTC. It specifies CADSRSAGARDEQFF.

This clonotype was observed many times. The chain links TRBV28 to TRBJ1-4; D perhaps matches TRBD1 (6 bases). CDR3 length: 15 residues. Trimming pared 5 bases from V and 7 bases from J, leaving 17 bases between. In germline, CDR1 is MDHEN, CDR2 SYDVKM. The CDR3 nucleotides read TGTGCCAGCAGTCCTGCGGGGGGCCCGGTTGAAAAACTGTTTTTT. It specifies CASSPAGGPVEKLFF.

This clonotype was recorded many times. The chain carries TRBV2 and TRBJ1-5, with TRBD1 as a possible D gene (6 bases). CDR3 length equals 15 residues. The V end was cut by 2 bases, the J end by 4 bases, with 12 bases between. Germline V gives CDR1 SNHLY, CDR2 FYNNEI. This CDR3 is CASSERAGANQPQHF. The CDR3 DNA reads as TGTGCCAGCAGTGAACGGGCAGGGGCTAATCAGCCCCAGCATTTT.

This clonotype has a handful of counts. This chain links TRBV6-1 with TRBJ1-2, with D uncertain. Trimming removed 2 bases at V and 8 bases at J, with 15 bases between. The CDR3 contains 14 residues. The germline V gene has CDR1 MNHNS and CDR2 SASEGT. CDR3 bases: TGTGCCAGCAGTGAAACGGTCAGTTGGTACGGCTACACCTTC. Its protein product is CASSETVSWYGYTF.

The rearrangement uses TRBV20-1 and TRBJ2-1; TRBD2 matches at 9 bases. The germline V gene encodes CDR1 DFQATT and CDR2 SNEGSKA (reference sequence). The CDR3 consists of 14 residues. The trim removed 2 bases at V and 4 bases at J, leaving 3 bases unmatched. CDR3 region: CSARFSGGYNEQFF. The DNA for the CDR3 is TGCAGTGCTAGATTTAGCGGGGGATACAATGAGCAGTTCTTC.

This clonotype was picked up many times. The chain employs TRBV7-9 and TRBJ2-1, with 7 positions matching TRBD1. CDR3 size: 12 residues. CDR1 SEHNR and CDR2 FQNEAQ come from the germline V gene (reference sequence). The trim removed 8 bases at V and 6 bases at J, leaving 4 bases unmatched. The CDR3, as DNA: TGTGCCAGCCACAGGGGTCCCAATGAGCAGTTCTTC. It translates to CASHRGPNEQFF.

This chain links TRBV12-3 or TRBV12-4 with TRBJ2-1, with TRBD2 matching over 10 bases. Unmatched junction bases numbered 31, after V lost 3 bases and J lost 8 bases. The CDR3 is 23 residues long. The CDR3 region has the DNA TGTGCCAGCAGTTTTGGTCTTTATAGGCGTTCTACGCCAAGCGGGAGGGCCATCGATGAGCAGTTCTTC. Its protein product is CASSFGLYRRSTPSGRAIDEQFF.

Ten or more counts support this clonotype. The chain couples TRBV28 to TRBJ2-3, with D unclear. Germline V gene data show CDR1 as MDHEN and CDR2 as SYDVKM. The CDR3 extends over 13 amino acids. Trimming shortened V by 3 bases and J by 6 bases, and 10 bases separated the two germline ends. The CDR3 DNA follows: TGTGCCAGCAGTTTGCCCGCCAGGGATACGCAGTATTTT. This translates into CASSLPARDTQYF. The complete variable domain, with remaining parts taken from reference TRBV28 and TRBJ2-3, reads DVKVTQSSRYLVKRTGEKVFLECVQDMDHENMFWYRQDPGLGLRLIYFSYDVKMKEKGDIPEGYSVSREKKERFSLILESASTNQTSMYLCASSLPARDTQYFGPGTRLTVL.

This clonotype was seen ten or more times. The V and J genes are TRBV12-3 or TRBV12-4 and TRBJ1-1; TRBD1 matches 10 bases. The CDR3 loop spans 16 amino acids. J gave up 0 bases and V 6 bases, and 7 bases lay outside the gene matches. CDR3 loop: CASRTGTGVMNTEAFF. The CDR3 coding sequence is TGTGCCAGCAGGACCGGGACAGGGGTCATGAACACTGAAGCTTTCTTT.

In this sample, this clonotype turned up many times. The chain uses TRBV30 and TRBJ1-6, with D uncertain. V lost 1 base and J 14 bases, leaving 6 bases between the germline ends. Germline assignment: CDR1 GTSNPN and CDR2 SVGIG (reference sequence). The CDR3 contains 10 residues. CDR3 residues: CAWSGLTLHF. The CDR3, as DNA: TGTGCCTGGAGTGGACTAACCCTCCACTTT.

In this sample, this clonotype turned up a few times. CDR3 DNA: TGTGCCATCAGTGAAAGCTTATTCTACGAGCAGTACTTC. Its translation: CAISESLFYEQYF. The V gene is TRBV10-3, the J gene TRBJ2-7; D is ambiguous. The CDR3 has 13 residues. Germline CDR1 and CDR2: ENHRY and SYGVKD. V was cut by 3 bases and J by 3 bases, with 9 bases left in between.

As for this clonotype: Possible read error: a much larger clone is one base away. V and J are TRBV30 and TRBJ1-2; D unclear. The germline V gene encodes CDR1 GTSNPN and CDR2 SVGIG (reference sequence). The CDR3 totals 12 residues. V lost 2 bases and J 4 bases, leaving 8 bases between the germline ends. This CDR3 reads CAWSSFVYGYTF. CDR3 nucleotides: TGTGCCTGGAGTAGTTTTGTCTATGGCTACACCTTC.